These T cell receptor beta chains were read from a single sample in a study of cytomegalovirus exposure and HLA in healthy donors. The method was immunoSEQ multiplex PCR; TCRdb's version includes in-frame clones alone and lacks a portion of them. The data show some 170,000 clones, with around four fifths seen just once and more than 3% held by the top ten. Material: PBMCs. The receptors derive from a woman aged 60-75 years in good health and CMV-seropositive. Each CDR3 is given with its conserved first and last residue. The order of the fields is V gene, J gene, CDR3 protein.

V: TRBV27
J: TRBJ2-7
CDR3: CASSLIGGSRTYEQYF

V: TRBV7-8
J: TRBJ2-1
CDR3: CASSFLSYNEQFF

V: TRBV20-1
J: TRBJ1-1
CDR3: CSARGLDEAFF

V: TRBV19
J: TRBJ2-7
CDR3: CASSIKPYYEQYF

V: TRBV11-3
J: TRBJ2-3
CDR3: CASSLGGSTDTQYF

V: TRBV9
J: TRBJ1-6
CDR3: CASSVVDRNSPLHF

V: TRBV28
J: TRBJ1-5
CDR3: CASSSPSTGEDQPQHF

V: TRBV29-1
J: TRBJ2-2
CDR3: CSVLDSNTGELFF

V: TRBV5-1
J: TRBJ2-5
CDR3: CASKGEAILIQETQYF

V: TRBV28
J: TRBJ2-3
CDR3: CASSLLLISTDTQYF

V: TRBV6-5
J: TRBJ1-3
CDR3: CASRRRLQGGNTIYF

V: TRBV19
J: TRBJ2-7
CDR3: CATSVASEQYF

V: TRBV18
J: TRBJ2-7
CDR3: CASSPQGQGFFEQYF

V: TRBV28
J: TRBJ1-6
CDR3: CASSPSLPGTGSTYNSPLHF

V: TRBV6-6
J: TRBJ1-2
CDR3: CASSPEVRKNNYGYTF

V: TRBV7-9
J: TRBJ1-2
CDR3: CASSLGTGTGGYGYTF